This passage covers 13 T cell receptor beta chains from one sample sequenced in a study of blood T cell repertoires in COVID-19. Libraries were prepared by immunoSEQ multiplex PCR; TCRdb keeps only in-frame clonotypes and omits some of them. The sample yields almost 500,000 clones, more than 85% seen once. The sample was PBMCs or T cells enriched from blood (not recorded which). These receptors came from a woman aged 60-75 years who had recovered from COVID-19.

In regard to this clone: The same CDR3 arises from other DNA sequences in this sample as well. V gene TRBV3-1 (or the pseudogene TRBV3-2) combines with J gene TRBJ2-2; TRBD2 might be the D (6 bases). The CDR3 length is 13 residues. Germline V gene sequence: CDR1 LGHDT, CDR2 YNNKEL (reference sequence). V lost 4 bases to trimming and J lost 5 bases, with 8 bases between them. This chain's CDR3 is CASSLLATGELFF. Written as DNA, the CDR3 is TGTGCCAGCAGCCTCCTAGCGACCGGGGAGCTGTTTTTT.

The V gene is TRBV29-1, the J gene TRBJ1-2; D call uncertain. The V end lost 5 bases, the J end lost 5 bases, and 15 bases lay between the germline ends. The CDR3 has 13 residues. The germline gives CDR1 SQVTM, CDR2 ANQGSEA. The CDR3 region is CSVRPRGGYGYTF. For the CDR3, the DNA is TGCAGCGTTCGCCCCCGGGGAGGGTATGGCTACACCTTC.

The rearrangement uses TRBV27 and TRBJ2-3; TRBD1 might be the D (5 bases). Germline V lookup: CDR1 MNHEY, CDR2 SMNVEV (reference sequence). CDR3 length: 15 amino acids. Between the trimmed V and J ends, which lost 4 bases and 1 base, there was a span of 12 bases. This chain's CDR3 is CASSWVTGGTDTQYF. DNA for the CDR3: TGTGCCAGCAGTTGGGTTACAGGTGGCACAGATACGCAGTATTTT.

The gene calls are TRBV6-5 and TRBJ1-5, with 9 positions matching TRBD1. Germline V CDR1 and CDR2: MNHEY, SVGAGI. V lost 2 bases, J lost 5 bases, and 4 bases stayed unmatched. There are 15 residues in the CDR3. This CDR3 reads CASSYGGQGYQPQHF. The CDR3 DNA reads as TGTGCCAGCAGTTACGGGGGACAGGGTTATCAGCCCCAGCATTTT.

The chain employs TRBV6-6 and TRBJ1-1; D remains ambiguous. CDR1 MNHNY and CDR2 SVGAGI come from the germline V gene (reference sequence). The CDR3 is 12 amino acids. With 5 bases removed from V and 5 bases from J, the gap between germline ends came to 9 bases. CDR3 in amino acids: CASSEGATEAFF. The CDR3 coding sequence is TGTGCCAGCAGTGAGGGCGCGACTGAAGCTTTCTTT.

This clone is a singleton in its sample. The chain uses TRBV5-4 and TRBJ1-2; a possible D gene is TRBD1 (5 bases). V was trimmed by 4 bases and J by 3 bases, leaving 10 bases between them. Germline V gene sequence: CDR1 SGHNT, CDR2 YYREEE (reference sequence). The CDR3 is 13 amino acids. The CDR3, as DNA: TGTGCCAGCAGCCGGGGGTCTGACTATGGCTACACCTTC. Amino acids: CASSRGSDYGYTF. The variable domain in full, with the rest retrieved from reference TRBV5-4 and TRBJ1-2, is ETGVTQSPTHLIKTRGQQVTLRCSSQSGHNTVSWYQQALGQGPQFIFQYYREEENGRGNFPPRFSGLQFPNYSSELNVNALELDDSALYLCASSRGSDYGYTFGSGTRLTVV.

Here the CDR3 reads CAWSPSGTRQEKLFF. Written as DNA, the CDR3 is TGTGCCTGGAGTCCTTCCGGGACACGACAGGAAAAACTGTTTTTT. The J gene is TRBJ1-4, the V gene TRBV30; possible D gene TRBD1, 6 bases. Germline loops: CDR1 GTSNPN, CDR2 SVGIG (reference sequence). This CDR3 is built from 15 residues. Trimming pared 2 bases from V and 8 bases from J, leaving 18 bases between.

This chain connects TRBV19 to TRBJ2-7; 7 positions agree with TRBD2. V dropped 10 bases and J dropped 4; count of bases not matched to a gene: 7. This CDR3 is built from 12 residues. Germline CDR1 and CDR2: LNHDA and SQIVND (reference sequence). Here the CDR3 DNA reads TGTGCCACCCTAGGGGAGGGTTACGAGCAGTACTTC. Translation: CATLGEGYEQYF.

V gene TRBV15 combines with J gene TRBJ1-2; 8 nucleotides agree with TRBD1. The junction had 15 bases not matched to a gene; V was cut back by 5 bases and J by 1 base. The CDR3 is 18 amino acids. Germline lookup yields CDR1 LNHNV and CDR2 YYDKDF (reference sequence). Here the CDR3 reads CATSPRPYRTGFNYGYTF. DNA of the CDR3: TGTGCCACCAGCCCGCGCCCTTATCGGACAGGGTTTAACTATGGCTACACCTTC. Complete variable domain (other parts from reference TRBV15 and TRBJ1-2): DAMVIQNPRYQVTQFGKPVTLSCSQTLNHNVMYWYQQKSSQAPKLLFHYYDKDFNNEADTPDNFQSRRPNTSFCFLDIRSPGLGDTAMYLCATSPRPYRTGFNYGYTFGSGTRLTVV.

A single count supports this clone. The V gene is TRBV18, the J gene TRBJ1-1; perhaps TRBD1 as D (6 bases). Deletions cut 4 bases from V and 1 base from J, with 13 bases between. CDR1 and CDR2 (germline): KGHSH, LQKENI. The CDR3 contains 15 residues. The CDR3 DNA follows: TGTGCCAGCTCACTAGGGGGACACCAGAACACTGAAGCTTTCTTT. Translating gives CASSLGGHQNTEAFF.

V is TRBV5-4 and J is TRBJ2-5; weak D call: TRBD2 (6 bases). This CDR3 has 15 residues. The V and J ends lost 3 bases and 2 bases respectively, with 14 bases between them. Germline CDR1 is SGHNT and CDR2 is YYREEE (reference sequence). As DNA, the CDR3 is TGTGCCAGCAGCTCCGCTGCGGAGGGTCAAGAGACCCAGTACTTC. Its translation: CASSSAAEGQETQYF. Complete variable domain (other parts from reference TRBV5-4 and TRBJ2-5): ETGVTQSPTHLIKTRGQQVTLRCSSQSGHNTVSWYQQALGQGPQFIFQYYREEENGRGNFPPRFSGLQFPNYSSELNVNALELDDSALYLCASSSAAEGQETQYFGPGTRLLVL.

The gene calls are TRBV14 and TRBJ1-2; 8 bases fit TRBD1. The CDR3 runs 16 residues. The J segment lost 4 bases and the V segment lost 4 bases, leaving 11 bases of the junction unmatched. CDR1 is SGHDN, CDR2 FVKESK, per germline. The CDR3 DNA reads TGTGCCAGCAGCCTCCAAGGGACAGGCCGCCCCTATGGCTACACCTTC. It is translated as CASSLQGTGRPYGYTF.

This clone was observed a single time. The sample carries other DNA sequences with the same CDR3. The chain recombines TRBV2 with TRBJ1-5, with D tentatively TRBD1 (6 bases). The germline V and J ends were trimmed by 7 bases and 4 bases, with 8 bases remaining between them. The CDR3 totals 12 residues. CDR1 is SNHLY and CDR2 is FYNNEI in the germline V gene. DNA of the CDR3: TGTGCCAGCAACAGGGCAAATCAGCCCCAGCATTTT. Its protein product is CASNRANQPQHF.